This TCR beta chain was profiled in a study of molecular identifiers for immune sequencing clone quantification (dated by TCRdb to between 2017 and 2018). Notes on the research overall: For a replicate experiment, RNA from about 21,000 or 97,000 naive CD8 T cells was divided into five aliquots, of which four were sequenced. CD8 T cells were used in a methods study to benchmark molecular-identifier clustering-based TCR repertoire sequencing (MIDCIRS) and TCR RNA copy counting.

Library preparation employed PCR. Instrument used: Illumina MiSeq. Total RNA was purified with the Qiagen AllPrep DNA/RNA kit. Before analysis, reads from multiple sequencing runs of the same library were pooled. As for the original processing: Only reads with exact TCR constant sequence were kept, trimmed to 150 nt, and grouped by their 12-nt molecular barcodes. Reads in each barcode group were sub-clustered using a 15% Levenshtein threshold, and a quality-weighted consensus sequence was built for each RNA molecule. Non-functional sequences were removed, as were lower-count sequences one edit away from another. On the basis of fitting two negative binomial distributions, barcode sub-clusters with fewer than 20% of the maximum read count were discarded. The public sequencing data were trimmed at Q25 with fastp and processed into clonotypes with MiXCR by TCRdb, which kept only in-frame beta chains. Duplicate CDR3 protein sequences are folded into a single record with the most common DNA and genes. The V and J calls shown here were made by TCRdb, not taken from the authors' results. The sample has 40,000 to 45,000 distinct CDR3 sequences on record, about a fifth of them singletons. Of the sample, roughly 7% is held by the ten largest clones.

The paper as a whole reports these results and caveats: Without barcode sub-clustering, chimeric consensus sequences inflated TCR diversity; chimeras reached as high as 47%. A single cell's worth of spiked-in Jurkat TCR RNA was reported detectable even among around 970,000 naive CD8 T cells. About 3 recovered TCR RNA copies per cell were obtained by modeling, versus about 10 by digital PCR, implying a capture efficiency of approximately 30%. The sizes of highly expanded clones could end up underestimated when identical TCR molecules share a barcode. In CMV-specific effector cells, clones with more than 20 RNA copies accounted for over 97% of molecules, whereas in naive cells such clones accounted for under 1%.

The germline V gene supplies CDR1 LGHNA and CDR2 YSLEER. V drops 4 bases and J drops 1 base, leaving 16 bases in between. Counted from cysteine to phenylalanine, this CDR3 has 16 amino acids. Just the 48-base CDR3 DNA is kept, in frame starting at base 1. Worth noting for this clonotype: No cognate antigen has been identified for it. Within one base of it there is no much larger clone, and no base qualities were kept.

On a BD FACSAria II, naive CD8 T cells were FACS-sorted as CD8+CD4-CCR7+CD45RA+ and collected into RLT Plus buffer. To compare sensitivity, a portion of the naive CD8 T cell RNA was divided evenly between MIDCIRS and a Smart-seq2-style 5'RACE protocol. Enrichment of CD8 T cells was done with RosetteSep CD8+ T Cell Enrichment Cocktail plus Ficoll-Paque, and ACK red cell lysis came afterward. The sequence joins TRBV4-3 to TRBJ1-1; the D gene is possibly TRBD1, with 6 bases matching. This clonotype originated in a human donor in good health. Some libraries in this study had Jurkat cell RNA spiked in. The sample was naive CD8+ T cells from blood, with Jurkat cell RNA spiked in. This sample's cell subset or site label indicates: FACS-sorted CD8+CD4-CCR7+CD45RA+ naive T cells. The sequenced DNA: TGCGCCAGCAGCCCGCACTCGACAGGTTCGAACACTGAAGCTTTCTTT. Translated, it reads CASSPHSTGSNTEAFF.